This T cell receptor beta chain comes out of a study of early T cells in non-severe SARS-CoV-2 infection. Tagging with unique molecular identifiers was applied to individual cDNA molecules. TCRdb called the 5' RACE reads again in MiXCR, with one record for every CDR3 protein. This sample has around 50,000 distinct CDR3 sequences, with roughly 6.5% found just once. Per germline, CDR1 SGHAT and CDR2 FQNNGV. The CDR3 sequence is 14 residues long. V was shortened by 0 bases and J by 5 bases, with 10 bases between the two germline ends. This clonotype was seen only a few times. This chain connects TRBV11-2 to TRBJ1-1, with D tentatively TRBD1 (5 bases). Source material: whole blood. The sequence came from an adult who was a healthcare worker with PCR-confirmed SARS-CoV-2 infection or an uninfected control (not recorded which). The CDR3 is CASSLDPGTTEAFF. In nucleotides, the CDR3 is TGTGCCAGCAGCTTAGACCCGGGGACGACTGAAGCTTTCTTT.